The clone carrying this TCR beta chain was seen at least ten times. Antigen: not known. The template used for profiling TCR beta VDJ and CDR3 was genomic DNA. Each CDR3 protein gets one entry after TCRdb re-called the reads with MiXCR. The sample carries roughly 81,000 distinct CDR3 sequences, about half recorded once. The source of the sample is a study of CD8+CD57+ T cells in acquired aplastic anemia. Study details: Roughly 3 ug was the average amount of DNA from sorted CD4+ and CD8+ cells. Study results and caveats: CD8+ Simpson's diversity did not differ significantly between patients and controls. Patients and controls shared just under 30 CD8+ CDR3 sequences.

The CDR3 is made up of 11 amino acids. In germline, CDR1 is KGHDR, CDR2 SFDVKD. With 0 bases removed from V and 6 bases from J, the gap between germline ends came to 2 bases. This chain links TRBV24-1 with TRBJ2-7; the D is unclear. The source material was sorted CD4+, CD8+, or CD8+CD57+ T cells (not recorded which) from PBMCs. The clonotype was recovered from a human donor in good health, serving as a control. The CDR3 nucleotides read TGTGCCACCAGTGATTTGGCCGAGCAGTACTTC. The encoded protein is CATSDLAEQYF.